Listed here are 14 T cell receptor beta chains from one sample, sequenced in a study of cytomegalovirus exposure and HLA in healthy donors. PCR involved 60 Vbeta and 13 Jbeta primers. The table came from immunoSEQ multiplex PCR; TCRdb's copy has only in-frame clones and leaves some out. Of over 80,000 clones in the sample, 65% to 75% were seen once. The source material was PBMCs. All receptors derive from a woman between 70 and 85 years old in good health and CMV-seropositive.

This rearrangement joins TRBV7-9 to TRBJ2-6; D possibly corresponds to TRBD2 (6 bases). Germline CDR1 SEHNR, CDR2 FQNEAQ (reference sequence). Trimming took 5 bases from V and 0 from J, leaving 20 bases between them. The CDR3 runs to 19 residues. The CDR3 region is CASSPPSGTQGSGANVLTF. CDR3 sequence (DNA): TGTGCCAGCAGCCCGCCCTCCGGGACTCAAGGCTCTGGGGCCAACGTCCTGACTTTC. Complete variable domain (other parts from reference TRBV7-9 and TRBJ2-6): DTGVSQNPRHKITKRGQNVTFRCDPISEHNRLYWYRQTLGQGPEFLTYFQNEAQLEKSRLLSDRFSAERPKGSFSTLEIQRTEQGDSAMYLCASSPPSGTQGSGANVLTFGAGSRLTVL.

CDR3 sequence (DNA): TGTGCCAGCTGGTCTAGCGGGTCCTACAATGAGCAGTTCTTC. Translating it yields CASWSSGSYNEQFF. The chain carries TRBV2 and TRBJ2-1, with TRBD2 matching 8 bases. V was clipped by 8 bases and J by 1 base; unmatched bases: 4. Germline-derived CDR1 and CDR2 are SNHLY and FYNNEI. The CDR3 loop spans 14 amino acids.

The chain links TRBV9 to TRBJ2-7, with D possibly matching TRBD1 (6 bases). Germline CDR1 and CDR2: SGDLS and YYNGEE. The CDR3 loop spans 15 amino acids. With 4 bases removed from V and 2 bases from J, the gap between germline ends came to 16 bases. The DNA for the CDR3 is TGTGCCAGCAGCTTATACCCGGGACAAACCTACGAGCAGTACTTC. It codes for CASSLYPGQTYEQYF.

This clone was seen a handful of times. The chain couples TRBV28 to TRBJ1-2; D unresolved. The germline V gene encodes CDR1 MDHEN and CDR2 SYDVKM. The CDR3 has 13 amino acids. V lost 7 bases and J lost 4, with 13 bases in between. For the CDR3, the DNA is TGTGCCAGCACGTCAGGTTCACTCTATGGCTACACCTTC. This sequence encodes CASTSGSLYGYTF.

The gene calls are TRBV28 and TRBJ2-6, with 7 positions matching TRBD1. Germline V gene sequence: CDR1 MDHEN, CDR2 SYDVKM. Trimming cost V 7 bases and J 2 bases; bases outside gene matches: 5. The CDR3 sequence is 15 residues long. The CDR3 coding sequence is TGTGCCAGCACATCTCAGGGGGCTGGGGCCAACGTCCTGACTTTC. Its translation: CASTSQGAGANVLTF. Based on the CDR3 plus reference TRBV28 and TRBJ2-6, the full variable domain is DVKVTQSSRYLVKRTGEKVFLECVQDMDHENMFWYRQDPGLGLRLIYFSYDVKMKEKGDIPEGYSVSREKKERFSLILESASTNQTSMYLCASTSQGAGANVLTFGAGSRLTVL.

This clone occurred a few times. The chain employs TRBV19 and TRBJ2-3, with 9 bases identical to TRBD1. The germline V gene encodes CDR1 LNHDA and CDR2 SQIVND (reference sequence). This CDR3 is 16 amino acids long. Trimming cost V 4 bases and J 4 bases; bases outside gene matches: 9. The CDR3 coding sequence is TGTGCCAGTAGTAGTGAACAGGGGGCTGGGGCAGATACGCAGTATTTT. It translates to CASSSEQGAGADTQYF.

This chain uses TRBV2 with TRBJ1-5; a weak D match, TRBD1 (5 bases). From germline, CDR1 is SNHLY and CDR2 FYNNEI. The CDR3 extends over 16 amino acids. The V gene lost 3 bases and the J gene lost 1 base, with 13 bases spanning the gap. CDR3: CASSDLGGGSNQPQHF. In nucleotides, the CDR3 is TGTGCCAGCAGTGACTTGGGGGGTGGGAGCAATCAGCCCCAGCATTTT.

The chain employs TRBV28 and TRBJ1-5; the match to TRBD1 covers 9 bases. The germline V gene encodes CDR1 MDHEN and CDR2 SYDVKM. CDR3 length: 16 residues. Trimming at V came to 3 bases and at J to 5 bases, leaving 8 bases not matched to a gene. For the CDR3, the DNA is TGTGCCAGCAGTTTCGGTAGGGACAGGGCTTATCAGCCCCAGCATTTT. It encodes CASSFGRDRAYQPQHF.

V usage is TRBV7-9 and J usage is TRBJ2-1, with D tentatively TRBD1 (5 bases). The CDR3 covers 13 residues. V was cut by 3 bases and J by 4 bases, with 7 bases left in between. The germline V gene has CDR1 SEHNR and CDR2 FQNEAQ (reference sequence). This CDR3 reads CASSFDSYNEQFF. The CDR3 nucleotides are TGTGCCAGCAGCTTCGACAGTTACAATGAGCAGTTCTTC. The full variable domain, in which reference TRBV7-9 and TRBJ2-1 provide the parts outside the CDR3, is DTGVSQNPRHKITKRGQNVTFRCDPISEHNRLYWYRQTLGQGPEFLTYFQNEAQLEKSRLLSDRFSAERPKGSFSTLEIQRTEQGDSAMYLCASSFDSYNEQFFGPGTRLTVL.

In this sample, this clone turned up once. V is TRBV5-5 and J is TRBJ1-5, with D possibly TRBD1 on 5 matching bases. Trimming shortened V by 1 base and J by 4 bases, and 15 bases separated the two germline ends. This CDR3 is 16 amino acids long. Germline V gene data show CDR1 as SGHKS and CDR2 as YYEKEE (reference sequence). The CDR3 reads CASSLRQGLANQPQHF. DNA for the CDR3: TGTGCCAGCAGCTTGAGGCAGGGACTAGCAAATCAGCCCCAGCATTTT.

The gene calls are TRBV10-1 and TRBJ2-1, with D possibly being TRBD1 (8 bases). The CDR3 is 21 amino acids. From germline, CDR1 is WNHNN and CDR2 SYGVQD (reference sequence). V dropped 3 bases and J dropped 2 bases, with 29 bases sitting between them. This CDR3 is CASSDRGGGGKVRGPYNEQFF. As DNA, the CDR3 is TGCGCCAGCAGTGACCGCGGAGGGGGGGGAAAGGTCAGGGGGCCCTACAATGAGCAGTTCTTC.

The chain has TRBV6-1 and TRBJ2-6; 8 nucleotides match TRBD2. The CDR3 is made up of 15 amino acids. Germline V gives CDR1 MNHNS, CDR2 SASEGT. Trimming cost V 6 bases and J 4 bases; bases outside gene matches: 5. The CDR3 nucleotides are TGTGCCAGCAGGTCGGGAGGGTCCGGGGCCAACGTCCTGACTTTC. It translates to CASRSGGSGANVLTF.

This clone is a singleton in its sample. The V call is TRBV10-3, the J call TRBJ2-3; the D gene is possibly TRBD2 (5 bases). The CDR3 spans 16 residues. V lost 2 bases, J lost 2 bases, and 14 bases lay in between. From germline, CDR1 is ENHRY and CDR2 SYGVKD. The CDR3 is CAISEGRFGHTDTQYF. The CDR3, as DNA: TGTGCCATCAGTGAGGGGAGATTTGGGCACACAGATACGCAGTATTTT.

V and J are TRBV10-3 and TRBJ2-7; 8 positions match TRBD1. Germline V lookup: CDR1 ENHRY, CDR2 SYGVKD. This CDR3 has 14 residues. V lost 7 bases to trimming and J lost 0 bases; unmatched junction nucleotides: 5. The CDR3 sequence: CAITPGQDSYEQYF. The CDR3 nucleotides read TGTGCCATCACCCCGGGACAGGACTCCTACGAGCAGTACTTC.